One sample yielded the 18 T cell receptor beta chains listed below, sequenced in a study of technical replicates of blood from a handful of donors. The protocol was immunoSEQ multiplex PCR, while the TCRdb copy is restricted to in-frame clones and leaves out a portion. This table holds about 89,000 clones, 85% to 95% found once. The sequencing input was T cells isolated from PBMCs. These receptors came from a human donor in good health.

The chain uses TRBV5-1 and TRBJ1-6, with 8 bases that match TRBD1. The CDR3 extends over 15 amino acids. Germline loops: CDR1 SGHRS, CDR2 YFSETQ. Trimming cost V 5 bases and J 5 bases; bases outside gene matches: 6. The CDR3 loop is CASRGATGDNSPLHF. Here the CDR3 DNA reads TGCGCCAGCAGAGGGGCGACAGGGGATAATTCACCCCTCCACTTT.

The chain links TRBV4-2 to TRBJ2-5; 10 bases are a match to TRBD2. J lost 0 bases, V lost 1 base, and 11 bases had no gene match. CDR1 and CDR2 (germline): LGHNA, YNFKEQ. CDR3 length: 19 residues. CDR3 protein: CASSQGGASGGSYQETQYF. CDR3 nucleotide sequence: TGTGCCAGCAGCCAAGGGGGGGCTAGCGGGGGATCGTACCAAGAGACCCAGTACTTC.

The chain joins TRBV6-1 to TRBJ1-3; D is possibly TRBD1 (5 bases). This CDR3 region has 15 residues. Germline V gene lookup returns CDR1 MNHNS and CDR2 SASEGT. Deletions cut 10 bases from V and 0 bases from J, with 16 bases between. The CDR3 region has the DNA TGTGCCACTATACGACAGAGGAGCTCTGGAAACACCATATATTTT. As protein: CATIRQRSSGNTIYF.

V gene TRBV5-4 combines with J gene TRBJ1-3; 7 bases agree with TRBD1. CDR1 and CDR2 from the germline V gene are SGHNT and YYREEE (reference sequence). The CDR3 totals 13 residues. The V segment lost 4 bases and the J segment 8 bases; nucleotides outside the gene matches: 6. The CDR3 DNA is TGTGCCAGCAGCCTAACCAGGGGGGACACCATATATTTT. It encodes CASSLTRGDTIYF.

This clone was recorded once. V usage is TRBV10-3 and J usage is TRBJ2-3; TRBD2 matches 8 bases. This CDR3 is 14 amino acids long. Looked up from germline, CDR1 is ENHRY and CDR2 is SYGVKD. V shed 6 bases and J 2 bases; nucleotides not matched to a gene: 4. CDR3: CAISELAATDTQYF. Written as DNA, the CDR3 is TGTGCCATCAGCGAACTAGCGGCCACAGATACGCAGTATTTT.

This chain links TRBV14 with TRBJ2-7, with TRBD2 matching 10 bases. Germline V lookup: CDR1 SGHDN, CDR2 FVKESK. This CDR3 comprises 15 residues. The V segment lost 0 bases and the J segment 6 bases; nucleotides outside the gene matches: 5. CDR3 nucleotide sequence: TGTGCCAGCAGCCAAGAGTTCGGACTAGCGGTCGAGCAGTACTTC. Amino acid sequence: CASSQEFGLAVEQYF.

The CDR3: CASSSMDRAGYGYTF. CDR3 sequence (DNA): TGTGCCAGCAGCTCTATGGACAGGGCCGGCTATGGCTACACCTTC. J is TRBJ1-2 and V is TRBV5-4, with 8 bases lining up with TRBD1. Germline assignment: CDR1 SGHNT and CDR2 YYREEE (reference sequence). Trimming took 3 bases from V and 4 from J; bases not matched to a gene: 8. The CDR3 consists of 15 residues.

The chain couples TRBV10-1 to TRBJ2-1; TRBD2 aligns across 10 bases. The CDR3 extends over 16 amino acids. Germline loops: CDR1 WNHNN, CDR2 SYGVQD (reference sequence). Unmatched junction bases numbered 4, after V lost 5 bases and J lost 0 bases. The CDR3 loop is CASSLLAGNSYNEQFF. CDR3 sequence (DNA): TGCGCCAGCAGTTTACTAGCGGGAAACTCCTACAATGAGCAGTTCTTC.

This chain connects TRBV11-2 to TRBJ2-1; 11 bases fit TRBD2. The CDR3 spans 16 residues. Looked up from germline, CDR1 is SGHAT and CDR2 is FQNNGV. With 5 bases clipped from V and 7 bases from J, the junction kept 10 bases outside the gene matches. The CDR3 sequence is CASSAILAGERNEQFF. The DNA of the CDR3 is TGTGCCAGCAGCGCCATACTAGCGGGAGAACGGAATGAGCAGTTCTTC.

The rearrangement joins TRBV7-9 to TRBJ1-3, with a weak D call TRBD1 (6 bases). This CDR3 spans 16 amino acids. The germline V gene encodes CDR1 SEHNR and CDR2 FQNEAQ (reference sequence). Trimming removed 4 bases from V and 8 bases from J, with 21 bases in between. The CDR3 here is CASSWQGRPTEDTIYF. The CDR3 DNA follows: TGTGCCAGCAGCTGGCAGGGGCGTCCGACGGAAGACACCATATATTTT.

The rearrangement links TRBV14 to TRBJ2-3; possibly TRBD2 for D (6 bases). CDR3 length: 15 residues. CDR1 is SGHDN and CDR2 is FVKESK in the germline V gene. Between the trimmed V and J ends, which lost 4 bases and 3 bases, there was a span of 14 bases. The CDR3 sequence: CASSPSSAGTDTQYF. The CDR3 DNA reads TGTGCCAGCAGCCCCTCCTCGGCGGGAACAGATACGCAGTATTTT.

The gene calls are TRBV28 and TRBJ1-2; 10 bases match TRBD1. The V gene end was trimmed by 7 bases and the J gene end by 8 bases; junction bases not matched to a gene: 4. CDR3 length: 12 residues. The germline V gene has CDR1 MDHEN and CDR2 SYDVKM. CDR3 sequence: CASTDRGRGYTF. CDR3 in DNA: TGTGCCAGCACGGACAGGGGGAGAGGCTACACCTTC.

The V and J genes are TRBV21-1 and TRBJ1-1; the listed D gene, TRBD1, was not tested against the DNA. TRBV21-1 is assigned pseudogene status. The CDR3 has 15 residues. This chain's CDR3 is CASSKGAVKNTEAFF. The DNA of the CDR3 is TGTGCCAGCAGCAAAGGGGCCGTTAAGAACACTGAAGCTTTCTTT.

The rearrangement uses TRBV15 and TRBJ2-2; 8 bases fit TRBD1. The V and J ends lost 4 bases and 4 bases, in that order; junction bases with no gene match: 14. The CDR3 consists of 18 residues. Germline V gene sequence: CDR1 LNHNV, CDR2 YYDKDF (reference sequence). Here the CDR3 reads CATSKNPGRGLGTGELFF. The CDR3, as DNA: TGTGCCACCAGCAAAAATCCTGGCAGGGGGCTAGGCACCGGGGAGCTGTTTTTT. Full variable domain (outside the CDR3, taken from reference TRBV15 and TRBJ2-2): DAMVIQNPRYQVTQFGKPVTLSCSQTLNHNVMYWYQQKSSQAPKLLFHYYDKDFNNEADTPDNFQSRRPNTSFCFLDIRSPGLGDTAMYLCATSKNPGRGLGTGELFFGEGSRLTVL.

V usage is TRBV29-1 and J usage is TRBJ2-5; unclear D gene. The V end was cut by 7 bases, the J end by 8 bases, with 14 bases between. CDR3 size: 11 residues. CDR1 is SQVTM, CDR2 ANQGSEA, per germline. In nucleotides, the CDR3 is TGCAGCGGCACTTCATTAGCAACCCAGTACTTC. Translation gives CSGTSLATQYF.

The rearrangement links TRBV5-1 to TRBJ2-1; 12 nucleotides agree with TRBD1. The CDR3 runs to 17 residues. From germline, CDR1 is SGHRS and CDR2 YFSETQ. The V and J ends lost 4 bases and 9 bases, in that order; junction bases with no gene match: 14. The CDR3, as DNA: TGCGCCAGCAGCGTGAGCTCCGGGACAGGGGGCAACGGTGAGCAGTTCTTC. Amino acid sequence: CASSVSSGTGGNGEQFF. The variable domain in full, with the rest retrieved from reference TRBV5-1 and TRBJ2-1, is KAGVTQTPRYLIKTRGQQVTLSCSPISGHRSVSWYQQTPGQGLQFLFEYFSETQRNKGNFPGRFSGRQFSNSRSEMNVSTLELGDSALYLCASSVSSGTGGNGEQFFGPGTRLTVL.

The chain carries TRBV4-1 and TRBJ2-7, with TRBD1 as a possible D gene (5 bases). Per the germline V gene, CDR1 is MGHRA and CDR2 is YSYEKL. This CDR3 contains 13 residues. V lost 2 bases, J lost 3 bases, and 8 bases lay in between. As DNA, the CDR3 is TGCGCCAGCAGCCAATATCAGGGCTACGAGCAGTACTTC. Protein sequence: CASSQYQGYEQYF.

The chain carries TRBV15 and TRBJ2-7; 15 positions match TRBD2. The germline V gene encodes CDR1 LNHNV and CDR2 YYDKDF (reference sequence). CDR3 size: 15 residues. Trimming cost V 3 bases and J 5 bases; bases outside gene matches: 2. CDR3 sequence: CATSRGLAGGHEQYF. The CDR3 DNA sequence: TGTGCCACCAGCAGGGGACTAGCGGGGGGCCACGAGCAGTACTTC.